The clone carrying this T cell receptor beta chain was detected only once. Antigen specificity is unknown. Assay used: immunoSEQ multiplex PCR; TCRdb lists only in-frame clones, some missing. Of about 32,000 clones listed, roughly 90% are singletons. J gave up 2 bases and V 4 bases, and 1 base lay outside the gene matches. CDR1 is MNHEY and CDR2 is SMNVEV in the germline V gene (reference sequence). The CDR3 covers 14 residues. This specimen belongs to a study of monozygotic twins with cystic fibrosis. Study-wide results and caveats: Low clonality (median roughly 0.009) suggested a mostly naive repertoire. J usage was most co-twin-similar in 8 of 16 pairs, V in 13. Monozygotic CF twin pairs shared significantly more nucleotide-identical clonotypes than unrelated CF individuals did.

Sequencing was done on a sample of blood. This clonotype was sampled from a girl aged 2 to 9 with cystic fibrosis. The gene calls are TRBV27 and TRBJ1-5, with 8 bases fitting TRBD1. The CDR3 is CASSSGQGNQPQHF. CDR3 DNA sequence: TGTGCCAGCAGTTCGGGACAGGGCAATCAGCCCCAGCATTTT.